Reported below is one T cell receptor beta chain. One Seattle source followed patients from active infection through their disease course. Authors' methods: Nucleated cell counts were estimated from reference gene primer amplification. Profiling relied on immunoSEQ multiplex PCR, and the TCRdb table lists in-frame clones only, not all of them. The V and J calls and clone size were taken over from that table, and D and trimming were inferred from the DNA. This sample has under 350,000 clones; roughly 89% occur once, and the top ten carry over 1.5%. The sample originates from a study of blood T cell repertoires in COVID-19. About the research overall: Italy, Spain and the United States were the sources of the convalescent and acute COVID-19 samples. T cells, B-cell-depleted T cells, or PBMCs provided the cDNA or gDNA that served as material.

This clonotype originated in a woman aged 30 to 39 with COVID-19, enrolled during active disease. Sequencing was carried out using peripheral blood.

CDR3 in DNA: TGTGCCAGCAGTCCGTGGACAGGAGGAGAGGGTGAAGCTTTCTTT. Protein sequence: CASSPWTGGEGEAFF. The chain has TRBV27 and TRBJ1-1; 7 nucleotides line up with TRBD1. V shed 5 bases and J 7 bases; nucleotides not matched to a gene: 13. Germline CDR1 MNHEY, CDR2 SMNVEV (reference sequence). The CDR3 runs to 15 residues.